This entry features one TCR beta chain sequence. Clones were read by immunoSEQ multiplex PCR, and TCRdb kept only the in-frame ones, dropping some. The sample carries about 300,000 clones, approximately 90% recorded once. CDR3 length equals 16 residues. After removal of 6 bases from V and 5 bases from J, the junction contained 9 bases not matched to a gene. CDR1 is SNHLY and CDR2 is FYNNEI in the germline V gene. Donors in Cohort 3 counted as recovered after two negative PCRs, clearance, or symptom resolution. The data derive from a study of blood T cell repertoires in COVID-19. This clonotype was obtained from a man between 25 and 39 years old who had recovered from COVID-19. Sequenced material: PBMCs or T cells enriched from blood (not recorded which). This chain joins TRBV2 and TRBJ2-5, with 13 bases aligning to TRBD2. CDR3 region: CASRRTSGSFVETQYF. The CDR3, as DNA: TGTGCCAGCAGGAGGACTAGCGGGAGTTTCGTGGAGACCCAGTACTTC. Using reference TRBV2 and TRBJ2-5 for the parts outside the CDR3, the full variable domain is EPEVTQTPSHQVTQMGQEVILRCVPISNHLYFYWYRQILGQKVEFLVSFYNNEISEKSEIFDDQFSVERPDGSNFTLKIRSTKLEDSAMYFCASRRTSGSFVETQYFGPGTRLLVL.